The sequence of this TCR beta chain was determined in a study of STAT3 mutations in large granular lymphocyte leukemia. Overall study: Canonical activating STAT3 mutations were detected in roughly half of the longitudinally sequenced T-LGLL patients. Study outcomes and limitations: Every T-LGLL patient had at least one immunodominant TCRbeta clonotype. In about 30% of the 18 patients, new TCR clonotypes emerged after therapy.

Sequencing used immunoSEQ multiplex PCR; TCRdb keeps in-frame clones, though not all of them. The sample lists approximately 45,000 clones, about 81% occurring once. CDR1 is LNHNV and CDR2 is YYDKDF in the germline V gene (reference sequence). This CDR3 region has 16 residues. V lost 0 bases to trimming and J lost 0 bases, with 10 bases between them. This clone appeared a single time. Antigen unknown. This clonotype was sampled from a human donor with T large granular lymphocyte leukemia. Some clones in this sample may be carry-over from other donors' samples. Sequencing was done on a sample of PBMCs. The chain uses TRBV15 and TRBJ2-3; D remains unclear. CDR3 sequence reads: CATSRDPIPSTDTQYF. The CDR3 nucleotides read TGTGCCACCAGCAGAGATCCTATTCCTAGCACAGATACGCAGTATTTT.